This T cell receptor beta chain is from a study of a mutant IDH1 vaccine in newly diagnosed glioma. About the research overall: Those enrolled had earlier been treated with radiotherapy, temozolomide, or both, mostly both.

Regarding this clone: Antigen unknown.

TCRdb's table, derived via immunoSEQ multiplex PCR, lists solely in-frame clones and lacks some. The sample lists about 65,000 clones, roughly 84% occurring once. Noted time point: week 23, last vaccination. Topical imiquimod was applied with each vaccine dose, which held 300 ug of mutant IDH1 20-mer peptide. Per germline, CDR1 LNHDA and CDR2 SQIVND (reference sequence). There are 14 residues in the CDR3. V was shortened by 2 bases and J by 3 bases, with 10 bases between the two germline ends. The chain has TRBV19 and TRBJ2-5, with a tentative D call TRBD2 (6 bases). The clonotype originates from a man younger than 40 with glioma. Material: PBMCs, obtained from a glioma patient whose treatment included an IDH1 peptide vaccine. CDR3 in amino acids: CASSIRGSKETQYF. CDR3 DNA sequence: TGTGCCAGTAGTATACGGGGGAGCAAAGAGACCCAGTACTTC.